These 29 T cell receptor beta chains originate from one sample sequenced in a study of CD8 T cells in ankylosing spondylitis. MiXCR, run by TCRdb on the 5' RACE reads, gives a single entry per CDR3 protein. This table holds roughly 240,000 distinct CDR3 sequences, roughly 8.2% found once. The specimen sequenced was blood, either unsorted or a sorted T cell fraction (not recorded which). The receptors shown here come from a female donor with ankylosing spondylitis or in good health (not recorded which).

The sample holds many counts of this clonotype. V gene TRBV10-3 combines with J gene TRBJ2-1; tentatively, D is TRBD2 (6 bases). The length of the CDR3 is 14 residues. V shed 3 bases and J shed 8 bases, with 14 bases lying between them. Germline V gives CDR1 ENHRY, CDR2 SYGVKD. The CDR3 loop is CAISDGTGRDEQFF. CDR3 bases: TGTGCCATCAGTGATGGGACTGGACGGGATGAGCAGTTCTTC.

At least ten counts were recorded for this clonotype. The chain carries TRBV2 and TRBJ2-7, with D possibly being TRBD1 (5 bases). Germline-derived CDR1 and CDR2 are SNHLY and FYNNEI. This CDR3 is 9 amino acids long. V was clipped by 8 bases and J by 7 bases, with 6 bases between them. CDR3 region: CASGQEQYF. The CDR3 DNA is TGTGCCAGCGGACAAGAGCAGTACTTC.

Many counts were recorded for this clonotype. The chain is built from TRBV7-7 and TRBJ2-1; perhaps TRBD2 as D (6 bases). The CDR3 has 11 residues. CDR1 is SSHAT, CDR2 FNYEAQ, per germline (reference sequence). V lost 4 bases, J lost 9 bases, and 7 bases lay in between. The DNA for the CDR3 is TGTGCCAGCAGCTCGCGGGGTGAGCAGTTCTTC. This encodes CASSSRGEQFF. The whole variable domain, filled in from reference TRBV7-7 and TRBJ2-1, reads GAGVSQSPRYKVTKRGQDVTLRCDPISSHATLYWYQQALGQGPEFLTYFNYEAQPDKSGLPSDRFSAERPEGSISTLTIQRTEQRDSAMYRCASSSRGEQFFGPGTRLTVL.

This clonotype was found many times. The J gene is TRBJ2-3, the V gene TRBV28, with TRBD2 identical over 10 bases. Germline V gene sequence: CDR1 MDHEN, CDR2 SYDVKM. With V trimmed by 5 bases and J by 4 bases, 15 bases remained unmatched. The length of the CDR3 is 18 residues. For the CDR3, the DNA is TGTGCCAGCAGTCCATTCCTCCCTAGCGGGAGTCGGGCAGATACGCAGTATTTT. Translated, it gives CASSPFLPSGSRADTQYF.

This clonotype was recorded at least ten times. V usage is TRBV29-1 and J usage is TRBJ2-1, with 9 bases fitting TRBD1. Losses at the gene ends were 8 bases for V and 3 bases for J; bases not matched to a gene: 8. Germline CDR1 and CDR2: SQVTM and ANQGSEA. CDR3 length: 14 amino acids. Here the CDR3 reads CSLQGQGDYNEQFF. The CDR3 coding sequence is TGCAGCCTTCAGGGACAGGGAGACTACAATGAGCAGTTCTTC.

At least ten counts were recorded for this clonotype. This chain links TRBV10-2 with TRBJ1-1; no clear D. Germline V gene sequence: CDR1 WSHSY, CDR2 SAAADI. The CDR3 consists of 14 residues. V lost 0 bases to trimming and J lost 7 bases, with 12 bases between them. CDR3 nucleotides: TGCGCCAGCAGTGAGTCAGCTGTGAGTGGTGAAGCTTTCTTT. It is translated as CASSESAVSGEAFF.

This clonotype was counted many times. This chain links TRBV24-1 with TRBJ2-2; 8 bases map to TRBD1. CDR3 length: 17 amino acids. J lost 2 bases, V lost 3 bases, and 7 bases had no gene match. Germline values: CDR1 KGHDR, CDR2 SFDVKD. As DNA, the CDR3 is TGTGCCACCAGTGATGACTACGGACAGGGTAACACCGGGGAGCTGTTTTTT. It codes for CATSDDYGQGNTGELFF.

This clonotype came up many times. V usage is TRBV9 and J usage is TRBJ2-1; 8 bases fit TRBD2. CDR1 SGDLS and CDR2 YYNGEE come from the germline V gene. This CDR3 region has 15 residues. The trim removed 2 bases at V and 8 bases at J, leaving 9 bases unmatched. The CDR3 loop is CASSVGLGLVYEQFF. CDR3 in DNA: TGTGCCAGCAGCGTGGGCTTGGGACTAGTCTATGAGCAGTTCTTC.

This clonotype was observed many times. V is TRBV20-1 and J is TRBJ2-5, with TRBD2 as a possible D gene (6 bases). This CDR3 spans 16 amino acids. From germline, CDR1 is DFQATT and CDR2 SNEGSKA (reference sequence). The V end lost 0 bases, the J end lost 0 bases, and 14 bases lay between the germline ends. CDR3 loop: CSARDGGGKDQETQYF. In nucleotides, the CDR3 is TGCAGTGCTAGAGATGGTGGCGGGAAAGACCAAGAGACCCAGTACTTC.

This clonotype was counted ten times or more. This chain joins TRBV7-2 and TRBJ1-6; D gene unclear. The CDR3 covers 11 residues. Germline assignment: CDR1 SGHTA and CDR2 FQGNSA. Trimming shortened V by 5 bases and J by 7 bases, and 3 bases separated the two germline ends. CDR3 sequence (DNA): TGTGCCAGCAGCCGCAATTCACCCCTCCACTTT. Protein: CASSRNSPLHF.

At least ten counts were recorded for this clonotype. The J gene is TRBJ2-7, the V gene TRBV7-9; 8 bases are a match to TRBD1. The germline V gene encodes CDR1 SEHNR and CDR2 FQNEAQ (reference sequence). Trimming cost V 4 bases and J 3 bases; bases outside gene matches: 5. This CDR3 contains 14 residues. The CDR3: CASSSHRGNYEQYF. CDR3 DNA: TGTGCCAGCAGCTCCCACAGGGGGAACTACGAGCAGTACTTC. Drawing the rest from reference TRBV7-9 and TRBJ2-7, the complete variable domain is DTGVSQNPRHKITKRGQNVTFRCDPISEHNRLYWYRQTLGQGPEFLTYFQNEAQLEKSRLLSDRFSAERPKGSFSTLEIQRTEQGDSAMYLCASSSHRGNYEQYFGPGTRLTVT.

Here the CDR3 DNA reads TGTGCCAGCAGCTTGCGTAATTCTGGAAACACCATATATTTT. This sequence encodes CASSLRNSGNTIYF. The chain joins TRBV7-2 to TRBJ1-3, with D unresolved. The V end lost 3 bases, the J end lost 1 base, and 7 bases lay between the germline ends. The germline V gene encodes CDR1 SGHTA and CDR2 FQGNSA. CDR3 size: 14 residues. The whole variable domain, remainder taken from reference TRBV7-2 and TRBJ1-3, is GAGVSQSPSNKVTEKGKDVELRCDPISGHTALYWYRQSLGQGLEFLIYFQGNSAPDKSGLPSDRFSAERTGGSVSTLTIQRTQQEDSAVYLCASSLRNSGNTIYFGEGSWLTVV.

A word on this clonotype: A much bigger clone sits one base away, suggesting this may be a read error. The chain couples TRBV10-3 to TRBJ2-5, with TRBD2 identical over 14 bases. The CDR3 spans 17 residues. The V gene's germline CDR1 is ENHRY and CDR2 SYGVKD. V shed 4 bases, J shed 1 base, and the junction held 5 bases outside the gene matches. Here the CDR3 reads CAISGGTSGGPQETQYF. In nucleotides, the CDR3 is TGTGCCATCAGTGGAGGGACTAGCGGGGGCCCCCAAGAGACCCAGTACTTC.

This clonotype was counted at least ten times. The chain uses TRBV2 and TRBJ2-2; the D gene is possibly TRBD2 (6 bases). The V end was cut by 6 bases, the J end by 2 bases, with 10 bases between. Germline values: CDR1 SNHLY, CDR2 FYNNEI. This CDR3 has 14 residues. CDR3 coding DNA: TGTGCCAGCAGGCGTGGGACTAACACCGGGGAGCTGTTTTTT. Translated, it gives CASRRGTNTGELFF.

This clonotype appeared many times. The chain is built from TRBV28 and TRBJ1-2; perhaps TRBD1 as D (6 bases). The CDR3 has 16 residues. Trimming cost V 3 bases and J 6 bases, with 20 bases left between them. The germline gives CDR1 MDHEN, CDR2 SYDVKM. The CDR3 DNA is TGTGCCAGCAGTTTTTGGGCCTCAGGGGCTGAGAATGGCTACACCTTC. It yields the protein CASSFWASGAENGYTF.

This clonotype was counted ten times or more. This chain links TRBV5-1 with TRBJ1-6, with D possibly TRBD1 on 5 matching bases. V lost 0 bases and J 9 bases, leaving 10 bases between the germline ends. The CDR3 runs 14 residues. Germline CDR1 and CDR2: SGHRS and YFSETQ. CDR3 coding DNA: TGCGCCAGCAGCTTGGATGGGACGGGTTCACCCCTCCACTTT. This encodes CASSLDGTGSPLHF.

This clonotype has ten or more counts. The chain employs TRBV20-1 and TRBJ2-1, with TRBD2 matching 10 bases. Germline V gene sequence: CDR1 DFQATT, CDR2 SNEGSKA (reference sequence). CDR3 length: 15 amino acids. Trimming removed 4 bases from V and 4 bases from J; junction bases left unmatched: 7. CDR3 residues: CSAMAGTSAYNEQFF. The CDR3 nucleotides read TGCAGTGCTATGGCTGGGACTAGCGCATACAATGAGCAGTTCTTC.

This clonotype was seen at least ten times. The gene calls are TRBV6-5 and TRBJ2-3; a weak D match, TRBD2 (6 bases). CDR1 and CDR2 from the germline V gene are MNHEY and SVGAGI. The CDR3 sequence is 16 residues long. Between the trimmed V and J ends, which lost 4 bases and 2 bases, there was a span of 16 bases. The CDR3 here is CASSSGWRGNTDTQYF. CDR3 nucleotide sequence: TGTGCCAGCAGTTCGGGTTGGCGGGGAAACACAGATACGCAGTATTTT.

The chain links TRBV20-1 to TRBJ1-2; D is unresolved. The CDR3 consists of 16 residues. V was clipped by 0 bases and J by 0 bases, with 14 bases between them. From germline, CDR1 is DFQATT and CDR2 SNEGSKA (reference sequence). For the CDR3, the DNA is TGCAGTGCTAGAGATCCCTCACAAGGGCCTAACTATGGCTACACCTTC. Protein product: CSARDPSQGPNYGYTF.

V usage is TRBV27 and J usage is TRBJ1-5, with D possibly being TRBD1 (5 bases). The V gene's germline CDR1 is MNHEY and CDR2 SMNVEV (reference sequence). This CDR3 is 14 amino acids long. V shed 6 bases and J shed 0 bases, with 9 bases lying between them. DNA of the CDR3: TGTGCCAGCAGGGGGACGCATAGCAATCAGCCCCAGCATTTT. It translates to CASRGTHSNQPQHF.

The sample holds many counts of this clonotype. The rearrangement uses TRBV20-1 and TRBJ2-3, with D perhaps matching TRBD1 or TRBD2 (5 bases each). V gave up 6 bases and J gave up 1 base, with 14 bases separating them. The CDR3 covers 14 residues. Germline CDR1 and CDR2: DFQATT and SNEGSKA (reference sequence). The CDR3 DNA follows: TGCAGTGCCGGGACCTTTACCCGCACAGATACGCAGTATTTT. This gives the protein CSAGTFTRTDTQYF.

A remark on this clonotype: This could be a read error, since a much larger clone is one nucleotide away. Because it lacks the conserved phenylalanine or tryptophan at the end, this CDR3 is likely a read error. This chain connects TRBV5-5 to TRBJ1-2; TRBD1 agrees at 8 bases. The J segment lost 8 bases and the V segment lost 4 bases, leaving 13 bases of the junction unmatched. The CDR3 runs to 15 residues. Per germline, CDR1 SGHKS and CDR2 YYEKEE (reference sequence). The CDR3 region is CASSHLTGVAGGYTL. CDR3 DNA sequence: TGTGCCAGCAGCCACCTGACAGGGGTTGCCGGGGGCTACACCCTC.

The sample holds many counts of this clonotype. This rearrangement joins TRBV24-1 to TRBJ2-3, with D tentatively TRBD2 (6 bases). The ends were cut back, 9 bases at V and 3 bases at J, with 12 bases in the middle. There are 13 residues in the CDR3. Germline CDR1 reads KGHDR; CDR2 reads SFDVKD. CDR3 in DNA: TGTGCCACCGCGCGGGAAAGAACAGATACGCAGTATTTT. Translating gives CATARERTDTQYF.

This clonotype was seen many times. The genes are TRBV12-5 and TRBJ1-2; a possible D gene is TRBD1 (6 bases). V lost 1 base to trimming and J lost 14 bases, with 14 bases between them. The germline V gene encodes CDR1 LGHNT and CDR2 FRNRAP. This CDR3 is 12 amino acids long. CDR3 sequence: CASGLAGQSETF. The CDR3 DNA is TGTGCTAGTGGTTTGGCGGGACAATCGGAAACCTTC.

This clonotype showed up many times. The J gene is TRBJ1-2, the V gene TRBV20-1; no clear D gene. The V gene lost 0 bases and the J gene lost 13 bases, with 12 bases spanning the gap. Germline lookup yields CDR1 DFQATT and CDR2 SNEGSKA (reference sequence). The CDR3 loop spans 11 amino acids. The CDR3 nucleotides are TGCAGTGCTAGAGATTCCCCTTTGATCACCTTC. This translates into CSARDSPLITF.

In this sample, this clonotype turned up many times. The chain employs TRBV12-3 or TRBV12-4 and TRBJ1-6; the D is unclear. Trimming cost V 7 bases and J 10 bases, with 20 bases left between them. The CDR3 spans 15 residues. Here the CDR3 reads CASTHPGLRGSPLHF. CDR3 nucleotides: TGTGCCAGCACCCACCCCGGCCTGAGAGGGTCACCCCTCCACTTT.

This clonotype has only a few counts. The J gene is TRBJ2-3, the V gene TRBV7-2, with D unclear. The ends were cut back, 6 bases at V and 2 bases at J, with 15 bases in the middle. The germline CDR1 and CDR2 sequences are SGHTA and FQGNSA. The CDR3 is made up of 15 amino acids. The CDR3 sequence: CASRALDQSTDTQYF. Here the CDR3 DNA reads TGTGCCAGCAGAGCCTTAGACCAATCCACAGATACGCAGTATTTT.

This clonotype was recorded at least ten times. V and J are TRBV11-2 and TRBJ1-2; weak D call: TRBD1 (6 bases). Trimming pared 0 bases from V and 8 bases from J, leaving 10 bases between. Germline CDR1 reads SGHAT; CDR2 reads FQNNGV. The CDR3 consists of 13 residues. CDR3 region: CASSLEGAGGYTF. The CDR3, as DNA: TGTGCCAGCAGCTTAGAGGGGGCAGGAGGCTACACCTTC.

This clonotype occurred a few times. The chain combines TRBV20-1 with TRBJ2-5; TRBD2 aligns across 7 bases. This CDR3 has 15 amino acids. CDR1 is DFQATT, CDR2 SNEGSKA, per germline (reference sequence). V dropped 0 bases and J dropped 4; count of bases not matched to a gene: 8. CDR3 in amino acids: CSARDLRGSGETQYF. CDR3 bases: TGCAGTGCTAGAGATCTACGCGGGAGTGGAGAGACCCAGTACTTC.